This T cell receptor (beta chain) appears in the sequencing data of a study of shared clonotypes between healthy human individuals. Study-wide points: Richness estimates generally favored naive over memory subsets. Rarefaction analysis demonstrated incomplete sorted-subset sequencing notwithstanding large depth. The donor pool, a small one, limited the genetic and exposure-history diversity represented.

Both subsets, CD45RA+ naive and CD45RA-negative memory, were split from the CD4+ cells. Generated by immunoSEQ multiplex PCR, the TCRdb table keeps only in-frame clones and is missing some. The repertoire holds some 2.4 million clones, with roughly 93% as singletons. Per the germline V gene, CDR1 is SGHRS and CDR2 is YFSETQ. V dropped 1 base and J dropped 4; count of bases not matched to a gene: 5. The CDR3 totals 15 residues. This clone was recorded only once. Its antigen remains unidentified. Other nucleotide sequences from this sample produce the same CDR3. This rearrangement joins TRBV5-1 to TRBJ2-1; 7 nucleotides agree with TRBD2. Sequenced material: naive CD4+ T cells from PBMCs. As to subset: CD45RA+ positively selected. The receptor comes from a man aged 18 to 29 in good health. Some clones in this sample may be carry-over from other donors' samples. In DNA, the CDR3 is TGCGCCAGCAGCTTGAGCAGCGGGATATACAATGAGCAGTTCTTC. Protein: CASSLSSGIYNEQFF.